This TCR beta chain was obtained from a study of somatic mutations in cytotoxic T cells in rheumatoid arthritis. Assay used: immunoSEQ multiplex PCR; TCRdb lists only in-frame clones, some missing. The table has approximately 10,000 clones, almost 85% seen once. Trimming pared 2 bases from V and 2 bases from J, leaving 13 bases between. Germline V lookup: CDR1 SQVTM, CDR2 ANQGSEA. CDR3 length: 14 residues. The chain is built from TRBV29-1 and TRBJ2-7; D is perhaps TRBD2 (7 bases). The receptor comes from a woman aged 55-75 years with rheumatoid arthritis. Sequencing was performed on CD8+ T cells sorted from blood. CDR3 sequence (DNA): TGCAGCGTTGAATCCGGGGAGGGGGCCTACGAGCAGTACTTC. Translation: CSVESGEGAYEQYF.